One and the same sample provided the 11 T cell receptor beta chains below, sequenced in a study of blood T cell repertoires in COVID-19. Data came from immunoSEQ multiplex PCR; TCRdb stores just in-frame clones and leaves some out. The sample lists 200,000 to 250,000 clones; approximately 80% were seen once. Sequenced: PBMCs or T cells enriched from blood (not recorded which). The origin of the receptors is a man aged 25 to 40 with acute COVID-19.

The rearrangement joins TRBV7-2 to TRBJ1-5; D possibly corresponds to TRBD1 (5 bases). Deletions cut 1 base from V and 6 bases from J, with 16 bases between. The CDR3 contains 16 residues. Germline CDR1 and CDR2: SGHTA and FQGNSA. CDR3 residues: CASSLVSGTGLQPQHF. The CDR3 DNA reads TGTGCCAGCAGCTTAGTTTCTGGTACAGGCCTTCAGCCCCAGCATTTT.

The rearrangement joins TRBV4-1 to TRBJ2-1, with a weak D call TRBD1 (5 bases). The CDR3 consists of 18 residues. V lost 1 base to trimming and J lost 0 bases, with 16 bases between them. In germline, CDR1 is MGHRA, CDR2 YSYEKL. The CDR3 here is CASSQVKGAGLSYNEQFF. The CDR3 coding sequence is TGCGCCAGCAGCCAAGTAAAAGGGGCAGGGCTCTCCTACAATGAGCAGTTCTTC.

CDR3 nucleotide sequence: TGTGCCAGCAGCCAAGTAGTGGTGGTCGGAGGATCTCACAATGAGCAGTTCTTC. Amino acid sequence: CASSQVVVVGGSHNEQFF. The genes are TRBV3-1 (or the pseudogene TRBV3-2) and TRBJ2-1, with D possibly matching TRBD2 (5 bases). V lost 1 base, J lost 5 bases, and 21 bases lay in between. This CDR3 has 18 amino acids. The germline CDR1 and CDR2 sequences are LGHDT and YNNKEL (reference sequence).

In its sample, this clone was seen a few times. The V and J genes are TRBV6-5 and TRBJ1-4; TRBD1 agrees at 7 bases. CDR3 size: 13 residues. After removal of 6 bases from V and 4 bases from J, the junction contained 2 bases not matched to a gene. Germline values: CDR1 MNHEY, CDR2 SVGAGI. This chain's CDR3 is CASRGQFNEKLFF. CDR3 in DNA: TGTGCCAGCAGGGGACAGTTTAATGAAAAACTGTTTTTT.

The V and J genes are TRBV10-3 and TRBJ1-1, with a tentative D call TRBD1 (5 bases). The germline V and J ends were trimmed by 8 bases and 1 base, with 11 bases remaining between them. Germline CDR1 is ENHRY and CDR2 is SYGVKD. The CDR3 is 13 amino acids. The CDR3 coding sequence is TGTGCCATCTGCCGGGACTCGAACACTGAAGCTTTCTTT. Translating gives CAICRDSNTEAFF.

This rearrangement joins TRBV4-1 to TRBJ2-1; 9 nucleotides line up with TRBD2. The length of the CDR3 is 16 residues. With V trimmed by 1 base and J by 5 bases, 6 bases remained unmatched. Germline CDR1 MGHRA, CDR2 YSYEKL. CDR3 bases: TGCGCCAGCAGCCAAGCCCCGACTAGCGGACACAATGAGCAGTTCTTC. Translation: CASSQAPTSGHNEQFF.

V and J are TRBV6-5 and TRBJ1-2; D is possibly TRBD1 (5 bases). Germline assignment: CDR1 MNHEY and CDR2 SVGAGI. The CDR3 is 14 amino acids. Trimming pared 9 bases from V and 4 bases from J, leaving 18 bases between. CDR3: CASLEGVRSYGYTF. As DNA, the CDR3 is TGTGCCAGTCTCGAAGGGGTAAGGAGCTATGGCTACACCTTC.

The gene calls are TRBV12-3 or TRBV12-4 and TRBJ1-2; D gene ambiguous. The CDR3 sequence is 12 residues long. V was trimmed by 2 bases and J by 8 bases, leaving 9 bases between them. The CDR3 sequence is CASSLSGDGYTF. CDR3 coding DNA: TGTGCCAGCAGTTTATCGGGTGACGGCTACACCTTC.

The chain links TRBV12-5 to TRBJ1-4; 7 bases match TRBD1. From germline, CDR1 is LGHNT and CDR2 FRNRAP. The CDR3 is made up of 13 amino acids. V shed 2 bases and J 7 bases; nucleotides not matched to a gene: 1. CDR3 protein: CASGLYRGEKLFF. For the CDR3, the DNA is TGTGCTAGTGGTTTGTACAGGGGTGAAAAACTGTTTTTT.

This chain joins TRBV28 and TRBJ2-5; D perhaps matches TRBD1 (5 bases). CDR1 and CDR2 from the germline V gene are MDHEN and SYDVKM. The CDR3 is made up of 15 amino acids. The ends were cut back, 6 bases at V and 7 bases at J, with 21 bases in the middle. The CDR3 protein is CASSNPSGVQGTQYF. The CDR3, as DNA: TGTGCCAGCAGCAACCCCAGTGGGGTCCAGGGGACCCAGTACTTC.

This chain connects TRBV29-1 to TRBJ1-1; TRBD1 aligns across 10 bases. The J segment lost 4 bases and the V segment lost 8 bases, leaving 7 bases of the junction unmatched. Germline CDR1 reads SQVTM; CDR2 reads ANQGSEA. This CDR3 contains 13 residues. CDR3 loop: CSTVTGGGTEAFF. CDR3 in DNA: TGCAGCACTGTGACAGGGGGCGGCACTGAAGCTTTCTTT.